This TCR beta chain was documented in a study of T cells in Graves' hyperthyroidism and ophthalmopathy (dated by TCRdb to between 2019 and 2020). The study in broad terms: Peripheral blood was sampled at the time of initial diagnosis, prior to any treatment. A discovery cohort of 95 to 100 patients, roughly 45 with Graves' ophthalmopathy and approximately 60 with stable Graves' hyperthyroidism, was used to find distinguishing TCR V-J signatures. Prospective prediction of ophthalmopathy was tested in an independent validation cohort consisting of about 20 hyperthyroidism patients and around 16 patients who later progressed to ophthalmopathy. The 100 discovery patients were divided at random into training and test sets in a 7:3 ratio. The study also compared thyroid tissue and blood T-cell repertoires from five or six Graves' hyperthyroidism patients. After sampling, hyperthyroidism patients received methimazole starting at 30 mg daily, and ophthalmopathy patients received high-dose intravenous methylprednisolone. According to the paper, TCR Vbeta CDR3 sequencing was carried out on more than 120 peripheral blood samples, which came from approximately 41 ophthalmopathy, approximately 78 hyperthyroidism and approximately 17 progressor patients.

Stable Graves' hyperthyroidism was defined as no progression to ophthalmopathy during 18 months of follow-up. Hyperthyroidism patients were newly diagnosed, with disease duration under 2 months, and aged 18 to 65 years. Patients with uncontrolled infections, other autoimmune diseases, pregnancy or lactation were excluded. Diagnoses were established on the basis of clinical symptoms, serum thyroxine and TRAb, thyroid ultrasound, and orbital computed tomography. PBMCs were separated from 10 ml of fresh peripheral blood using Ficoll-Paque density gradient centrifugation. Total RNA was extracted using Trizol reagent, and RNA quality was assessed on an Agilent 2100 Bioanalyzer. Findings and caveats that apply to the study as a whole: In validation, the model predicted progression to ophthalmopathy a median of about 6 months before onset, with about 67% sensitivity and 72.22% specificity. Ophthalmopathy was separated from stable hyperthyroidism by a 13 V-J signature model, with 87.88% sensitivity and about 81% specificity obtained in cross-validation and 80%/75% obtained in testing. No statistical method was used to set the sample size in advance, and investigators knew the group allocation. Blood samples also contained most of the expanded thyroid clonotypes (frequency above 0.001), which suggests that blood repertoires may reflect thyroid immune responses.

From the cysteine up to the phenylalanine, the CDR3 has a length of 14 residues. Only the CDR3 part of the read is kept: 42 bases, read in frame from the first base. Cut back by 6 bases and 4 bases, the V and J ends lie 15 bases apart. CDR1 and CDR2, per the germline V gene, are SNHLY and FYNNEI. The TCR beta CDR3 regions were amplified from the RNA transcripts. The first round of RT-PCR for the TCR CDR3 was performed with the HTBI primer set and the Qiagen OneStep RT-PCR kit. The libraries were constructed in a second round of multiplex PCR and then size-selected and purified. Libraries were sequenced paired-end with 100 bp reads on an Illumina HiSeq2000. In the original analysis: Raw data were processed with SOAPnuke, discarding reads with adapters, uncalled bases, mean Phred below 15, or no exact constant-primer or identifier match. COPE v1.2.5 was used to merge the high-quality paired reads, and each unique nucleotide sequence was defined as a clonotype. MiTCR v1.1 was used to align the clonotypes against IMGT TRBV, TRBD and TRBJ reference segments. Analysis was restricted to V-J combinations with a frequency above 0.0001, which covered 99.2% of repertoires. The TCS score was defined as F50 (clonal expansion) divided by E x V (chaos), with BLOSUM62-based TCRdist calculated between CDR3 peptides within each V-J. Welch's t-statistics and random forest reduced roughly 530 V-J features to 10 to 15, which were used in a naive Bayes classifier (R e1071). The raw public reads went through TCRdb reprocessing: fastp at Q25, MiXCR clone calling, in-frame beta chains kept. When rows share a CDR3 protein, they turn into one entry using the most common DNA and genes. For this entry, the V and J calls and clone size follow TCRdb and not the study's own pipeline. For this sample there are some 550,000 distinct CDR3 sequences; less than 25% appear just once. Around 27% of the sample comes from the top ten.

Many counts were recorded for this clonotype. Its antigen is unknown. The sample holds no much larger clone one base away, and base qualities are not on file. The rearrangement combines TRBV2 with TRBJ1-1, with the D gene not clear enough to name. Sequencing was carried out using blood. The source is a man aged 18 to 29 with Graves' hyperthyroidism. The CDR3 region: CASRGGLARTEAFF. The DNA sequence is given as TGTGCCAGCAGGGGAGGATTGGCGCGCACTGAAGCTTTCTTT.